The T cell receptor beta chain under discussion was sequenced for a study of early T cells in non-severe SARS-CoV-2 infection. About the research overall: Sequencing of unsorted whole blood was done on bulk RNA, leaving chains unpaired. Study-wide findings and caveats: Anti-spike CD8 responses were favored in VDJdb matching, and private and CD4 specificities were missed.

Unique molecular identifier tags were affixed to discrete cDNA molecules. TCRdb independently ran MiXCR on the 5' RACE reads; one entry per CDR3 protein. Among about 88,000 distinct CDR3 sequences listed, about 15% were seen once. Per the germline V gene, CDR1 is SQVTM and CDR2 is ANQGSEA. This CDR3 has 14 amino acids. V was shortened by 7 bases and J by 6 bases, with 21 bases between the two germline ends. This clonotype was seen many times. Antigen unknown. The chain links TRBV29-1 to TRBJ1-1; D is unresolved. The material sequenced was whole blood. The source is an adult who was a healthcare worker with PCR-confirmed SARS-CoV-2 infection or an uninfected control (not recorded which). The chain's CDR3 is CSAQTGQADSEAFF. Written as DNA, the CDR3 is TGCAGCGCTCAAACGGGTCAGGCCGATTCTGAAGCTTTCTTT.